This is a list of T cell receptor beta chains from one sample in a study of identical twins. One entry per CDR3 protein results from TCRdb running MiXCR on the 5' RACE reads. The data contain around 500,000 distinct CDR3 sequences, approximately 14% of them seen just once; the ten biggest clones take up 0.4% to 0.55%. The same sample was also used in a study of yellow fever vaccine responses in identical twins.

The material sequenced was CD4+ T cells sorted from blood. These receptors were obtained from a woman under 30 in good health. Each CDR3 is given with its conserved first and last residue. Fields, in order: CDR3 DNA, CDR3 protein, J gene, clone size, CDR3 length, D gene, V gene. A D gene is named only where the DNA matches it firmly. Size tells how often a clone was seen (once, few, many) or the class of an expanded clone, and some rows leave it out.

DNA: TGTGCCAGCAGTCCACGGGGTGCCCTTAGGCAGTTCTTC
CDR3: CASSPRGALRQFF
J: TRBJ2-1
size: -
length: 13
D: -
V: TRBV6-2/TRBV6-3

DNA: TGTGCCAGCAGCTCCCGAGGGCTAGCGGGTAGCACCGGGGAGCTGTTTTTT
CDR3: CASSSRGLAGSTGELFF
J: TRBJ2-2
size: -
length: 17
D: TRBD2
V: TRBV7-9

DNA: TGTGCCAGCGCTACCATGAGGGGGGTAACCGGGGAGCTGTTTTTT
CDR3: CASATMRGVTGELFF
J: TRBJ2-2
size: few
length: 15
D: -
V: TRBV12-3/TRBV12-4

DNA: TGTGCCAGCAGTTTGGGACTAGCGGGGGCTTACGAGCAGTACTTC
CDR3: CASSLGLAGAYEQYF
J: TRBJ2-7
size: many
length: 15
D: TRBD2
V: TRBV7-2

DNA: TGCGCCAGCAGCTTGGGGGGCGGACCGAACACCGGGGAGCTGTTTTTT
CDR3: CASSLGGGPNTGELFF
J: TRBJ2-2
size: few
length: 16
D: -
V: TRBV5-1

DNA: TGCGCCAGCAGCCAAGATTGGAGGGGCTATTTTAATGAGCAGTTCTTC
CDR3: CASSQDWRGYFNEQFF
J: TRBJ2-1
size: few
length: 16
D: -
V: TRBV4-3

DNA: TGTGCCATCGCATCTAGGGAGAATCACAATGAGCAGTTCTTC
CDR3: CAIASRENHNEQFF
J: TRBJ2-1
size: few
length: 14
D: -
V: TRBV10-3

DNA: TGTGCCACTGGTGAAGCTTTCTTT
CDR3: CATGEAFF
J: TRBJ1-1
size: -
length: 8
D: -
V: TRBV7-9

DNA: TGTGCCAGCTCACCATTGACCCAGAGCTCCTACGAGCAGTACTTC
CDR3: CASSPLTQSSYEQYF
J: TRBJ2-7
size: -
length: 15
D: -
V: TRBV18

DNA: TGTGCCAGCAGTCCACCAACCGACAGGAGATGGAGGCAGTACTTC
CDR3: CASSPPTDRRWRQYF
J: TRBJ2-7
size: few
length: 15
D: -
V: TRBV6-2/TRBV6-3

DNA: TGTGCCAGCCTGGGGGAGGTTTGGACAGATACGCAGTATTTT
CDR3: CASLGEVWTDTQYF
J: TRBJ2-3
size: few
length: 14
D: -
V: TRBV6-1

DNA: TGCAGCGTTTTAGCGGGAGGTATAGGCGAGCAGTACTTC
CDR3: CSVLAGGIGEQYF
J: TRBJ2-7
size: -
length: 13
D: TRBD2
V: TRBV29-1

DNA: TGTGCCAGCAGCCGAGGGGGAGGCAATGAGCAGTTCTTC
CDR3: CASSRGGGNEQFF
J: TRBJ2-1
size: many
length: 13
D: -
V: TRBV14

DNA: TGCGCCAGCAGCCCCCTTGGGGGGTGCGTTGATGTGGGAGTGAACTTTGCCGAGCAGTACTTC
CDR3: CASSPLGGCVDVGVNFAEQYF
J: TRBJ2-7
size: -
length: 21
D: -
V: TRBV4-1

DNA: TGTGCCAGCAGTTGGACTAGGAACACTGAAGCTTTCTTT
CDR3: CASSWTRNTEAFF
J: TRBJ1-1
size: -
length: 13
D: -
V: TRBV6-4

DNA: TGTGCCAGCAGTGAGGACAGCGGACTAGGAGCTAACAATGAGCAGTTCTTC
CDR3: CASSEDSGLGANNEQFF
J: TRBJ2-1
size: -
length: 17
D: -
V: TRBV2

DNA: TGCAGTGCTAGAGAACAGGGGGCCTACGAGCAGTACTTC
CDR3: CSAREQGAYEQYF
J: TRBJ2-7
size: few
length: 13
D: TRBD1
V: TRBV20-1

DNA: TGTGCCAGTAGTAGAGGCCCTGCGGGAGCCAAAAACATTCAGTACTTC
CDR3: CASSRGPAGAKNIQYF
J: TRBJ2-4
size: -
length: 16
D: -
V: TRBV19

DNA: TGTGCCAGCAGTATTACAGACTTTACCTACGAGCAGTACTTC
CDR3: CASSITDFTYEQYF
J: TRBJ2-7
size: -
length: 14
D: -
V: TRBV28

DNA: TGCAGTGCTAGTCTAGCGGGGGGGCTTAGAGAGACCCAGTACTTC
CDR3: CSASLAGGLRETQYF
J: TRBJ2-5
size: -
length: 15
D: TRBD2
V: TRBV20-1

DNA: TGTGCCACCAGCATCAGGAACACCGGGGAGCTGTTTTTT
CDR3: CATSIRNTGELFF
J: TRBJ2-2
size: -
length: 13
D: -
V: TRBV24-1

DNA: TGTGCCAGCAGCTTCGGGAGGCACACCGGGGAGCTGTTTTTT
CDR3: CASSFGRHTGELFF
J: TRBJ2-2
size: -
length: 14
D: TRBD2
V: TRBV7-3

DNA: TGTGCCAGCAGTGAAGAGGGTCTAGCTGGGGAGCAGTTCTTC
CDR3: CASSEEGLAGEQFF
J: TRBJ2-1
size: -
length: 14
D: -
V: TRBV2

DNA: TGTGCCAGCTCACCAATGGGCACAGATACGCAGTATTTT
CDR3: CASSPMGTDTQYF
J: TRBJ2-3
size: few
length: 13
D: -
V: TRBV18

DNA: TGTGCCAGCAGCCAACGAGGACTTCCAGATACGCAGTATTTT
CDR3: CASSQRGLPDTQYF
J: TRBJ2-3
size: few
length: 14
D: -
V: TRBV14

DNA: TGCGCCAGCAGCTTGTTACAGGGCTCCTACAATGAGCAGTTCTTC
CDR3: CASSLLQGSYNEQFF
J: TRBJ2-1
size: -
length: 15
D: -
V: TRBV5-1

DNA: TGTGCCAGCAGTTACCGGACAGGGAATGAGCAGTTCTTC
CDR3: CASSYRTGNEQFF
J: TRBJ2-1
size: -
length: 13
D: TRBD1
V: TRBV6-2/TRBV6-3

DNA: TGTGCCAGCGGCTGGACGGCCCGAGACATATATTTT
CDR3: CASGWTARDIYF
J: TRBJ1-3
size: few
length: 12
D: -
V: TRBV6-2/TRBV6-3

DNA: TGCAGTGCTTACAGGGGATACACTGAAGCTTTCTTT
CDR3: CSAYRGYTEAFF
J: TRBJ1-1
size: few
length: 12
D: TRBD1
V: TRBV20-1

DNA: TGTGCCAGCAGTCCTTCCGGGGCACAGACAGATACGCAGTATTTT
CDR3: CASSPSGAQTDTQYF
J: TRBJ2-3
size: many
length: 15
D: -
V: TRBV12-3/TRBV12-4

DNA: TGTGCCAGCAGTTACTTAGGGCGAATAAACACTGAAGCTTTCTTT
CDR3: CASSYLGRINTEAFF
J: TRBJ1-1
size: -
length: 15
D: -
V: TRBV6-2/TRBV6-3

DNA: TGTGCCAGCAGCTCTAGACTAGCGGTCCAAGAGACCCAGTACTTC
CDR3: CASSSRLAVQETQYF
J: TRBJ2-5
size: few
length: 15
D: TRBD2
V: TRBV11-2

DNA: TGTGCCAGCAGCCAAATGATTGGGGAGGCCAACGTCCTGACTTTC
CDR3: CASSQMIGEANVLTF
J: TRBJ2-6
size: few
length: 15
D: -
V: TRBV3-1

DNA: TGTGCCAGCAGCCAACCGACAGCCTTAAGCTCCTACAATGAGCAGTTCTTC
CDR3: CASSQPTALSSYNEQFF
J: TRBJ2-1
size: few
length: 17
D: -
V: TRBV14

DNA: TGTGCCAGCAGTGAGAGGACAGGGGGTTACAATGAGCAGTTCTTC
CDR3: CASSERTGGYNEQFF
J: TRBJ2-1
size: -
length: 15
D: TRBD1
V: TRBV28

DNA: TGTGCCAGCTCACCACCGGGGACCCGGCGCGAGCAGTACTTC
CDR3: CASSPPGTRREQYF
J: TRBJ2-7
size: few
length: 14
D: -
V: TRBV18

DNA: TGCAGCGTGAGGACAGGGGGAAACACTGAAGCTTTCTTT
CDR3: CSVRTGGNTEAFF
J: TRBJ1-1
size: few
length: 13
D: TRBD1
V: TRBV29-1

DNA: TGCGCCAGCAGCTTGGAAGGCGGGGGAGCCGGGGAGCTGTTTTTT
CDR3: CASSLEGGGAGELFF
J: TRBJ2-2
size: few
length: 15
D: TRBD2
V: TRBV5-1

DNA: TGTGCCAGCAGCCCACCCAGACTAGCGGGGAGCTCCTACGAGCAGTACTTC
CDR3: CASSPPRLAGSSYEQYF
J: TRBJ2-7
size: -
length: 17
D: TRBD2
V: TRBV9

DNA: TGCGCCAGCAGCTTGACAGGGGGCAACGAGCAGTTCTTC
CDR3: CASSLTGGNEQFF
J: TRBJ2-1
size: few
length: 13
D: TRBD1
V: TRBV5-1

DNA: TGTGCCAGCAGTTACTCGCTAACGAACTCTGGGGCCAACGTCCTGACTTTC
CDR3: CASSYSLTNSGANVLTF
J: TRBJ2-6
size: -
length: 17
D: -
V: TRBV6-5

DNA: TGCGCCAGCAGCCAAGAACTACAGGATGACAATGAGCAGTTCTTC
CDR3: CASSQELQDDNEQFF
J: TRBJ2-1
size: -
length: 15
D: -
V: TRBV4-1

DNA: TGCGCCAGCAGCTTGGCGGGACTAGTTGGTGGGGCCAACGTCCTGACTTTC
CDR3: CASSLAGLVGGANVLTF
J: TRBJ2-6
size: -
length: 17
D: TRBD2
V: TRBV5-1

DNA: TGTGCCAGCAGCACGAGCGGATCTGGGGCCAACGTCCTGACTTTC
CDR3: CASSTSGSGANVLTF
J: TRBJ2-6
size: many
length: 15
D: -
V: TRBV3-1

DNA: TGTGCCAGCAGTTTGGGTACCCGCTCTGGAAACACCATATATTTT
CDR3: CASSLGTRSGNTIYF
J: TRBJ1-3
size: few
length: 15
D: -
V: TRBV12-3/TRBV12-4

DNA: TGTGCCAGCAGGAGAGGTGGGGGGACCCTCAATGAGCAGTTCTTC
CDR3: CASRRGGGTLNEQFF
J: TRBJ2-1
size: few
length: 15
D: -
V: TRBV14

DNA: TGCAGTGCTAGAGATGTGTTGGGGATGGAGGAGACCCAGTACTTC
CDR3: CSARDVLGMEETQYF
J: TRBJ2-5
size: -
length: 15
D: -
V: TRBV20-1

DNA: TGTGCCAGCAGTGGACAGGGGGATCAGCCCCAGCATTTT
CDR3: CASSGQGDQPQHF
J: TRBJ1-5
size: many
length: 13
D: TRBD1
V: TRBV6-4

DNA: TGCGCCAGCAGCCAAGATCACCAGGGAGATCAGCCCCAGCATTTT
CDR3: CASSQDHQGDQPQHF
J: TRBJ1-5
size: -
length: 15
D: -
V: TRBV4-3

DNA: TGCAGTGCTAGCATACCAGGCGGGGAGCTGTTTTTT
CDR3: CSASIPGGELFF
J: TRBJ2-2
size: few
length: 12
D: -
V: TRBV20-1

DNA: TGTGCCAGCAGCTTTCCCGGGACAGGGGGCGAAGACTACGAGCAGTACTTC
CDR3: CASSFPGTGGEDYEQYF
J: TRBJ2-7
size: many
length: 17
D: TRBD1
V: TRBV7-6

DNA: TGTGCCAGTAGTAATTGGCGGGAGATCGTCGGGGAGCTGTTTTTT
CDR3: CASSNWREIVGELFF
J: TRBJ2-2
size: few
length: 15
D: TRBD2
V: TRBV19

DNA: TGTGCCAGCAGTCTACCCCTCGGGGGGCTTTATGACAAAAACATTCAGTACTTC
CDR3: CASSLPLGGLYDKNIQYF
J: TRBJ2-4
size: few
length: 18
D: -
V: TRBV28

DNA: TGTGCCATCTCATCGGGGGAGGGCGATGAGCAGTTCTTC
CDR3: CAISSGEGDEQFF
J: TRBJ2-1
size: -
length: 13
D: TRBD2
V: TRBV10-3

DNA: TGTGCCAGCAGCCAAGATGGGGTCCAGAATGAGCAGTTCTTC
CDR3: CASSQDGVQNEQFF
J: TRBJ2-1
size: few
length: 14
D: -
V: TRBV3-1

DNA: TGTGCCAGCAGTCGCGAGCGGGGGGGCCTTAGCACCGGGGAGCTGTTTTTT
CDR3: CASSRERGGLSTGELFF
J: TRBJ2-2
size: many
length: 17
D: TRBD2
V: TRBV25-1

DNA: TGTGCCAGCAGCGTAGCTGACGGGAATTCACCCCTCCACTTT
CDR3: CASSVADGNSPLHF
J: TRBJ1-6
size: few
length: 14
D: -
V: TRBV9